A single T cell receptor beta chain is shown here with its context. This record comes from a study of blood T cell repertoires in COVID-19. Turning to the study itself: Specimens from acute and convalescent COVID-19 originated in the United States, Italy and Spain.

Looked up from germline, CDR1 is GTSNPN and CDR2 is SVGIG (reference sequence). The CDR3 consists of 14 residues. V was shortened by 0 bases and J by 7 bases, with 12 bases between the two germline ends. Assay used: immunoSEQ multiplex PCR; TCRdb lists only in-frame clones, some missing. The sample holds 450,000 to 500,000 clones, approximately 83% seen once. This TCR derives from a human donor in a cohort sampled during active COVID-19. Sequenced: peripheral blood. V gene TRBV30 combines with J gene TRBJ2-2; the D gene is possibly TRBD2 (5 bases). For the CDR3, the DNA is TGTGCCTGGAGTGTACAAGGGAGCGGCGGGGAGCTGTTTTTT. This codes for CAWSVQGSGGELFF.